These 8 T cell receptor beta chains were all obtained from the same sample, sequenced in a study of T cells after yellow fever vaccination. A single record per CDR3 protein comes from TCRdb applying MiXCR to the 5' RACE reads. The sample contains a few hundred thousand distinct CDR3 sequences, around 10% of which appear only once. Source: CD4+ T cells sorted from PBMCs, taken 5 days after the yellow fever booster vaccination. All receptors derive from a man younger than 35 who received the YFV17D yellow fever vaccine.

This clonotype was observed a few times. The V and J genes are TRBV6-1 and TRBJ1-2; D unclear. CDR3 size: 12 residues. Trimming left V 2 bases short and J 4 bases short, with 5 bases between. Germline V lookup: CDR1 MNHNS, CDR2 SASEGT. CDR3 amino acids: CASSEILYGYTF. For the CDR3, the DNA is TGTGCCAGCAGTGAAATCCTCTATGGCTACACCTTC.

This rearrangement joins TRBV20-1 to TRBJ2-7; D is undetermined. There are 13 residues in the CDR3. Germline values: CDR1 DFQATT, CDR2 SNEGSKA (reference sequence). V was pared by 3 bases and J by 2 bases, with 11 bases between. DNA of the CDR3: TGCAGTGCTAGGTACGGATACCCCTACGAGCAGTACGTC. This codes for CSARYGYPYEQYV.

This clonotype came up a few times. The V call is TRBV6-1, the J call TRBJ2-1; either TRBD1 or TRBD2 may supply D (6 bases each). The CDR3 consists of 11 residues. Germline-derived CDR1 and CDR2 are MNHNS and SASEGT. Trimming removed 9 bases from V and 16 bases from J, with 19 bases in between. CDR3: CASTWGAGRFF. The DNA of the CDR3 is TGTGCCAGTACCTGGGGGGCAGGGCGATTCTTC.

In this sample, this clonotype turned up a few times. In DNA form, the CDR3 reads TGTGCCACCAGTGACCGCGGGACAGGAGCTAACTATGGCTACACCTTC. Translated, it gives CATSDRGTGANYGYTF. This chain joins TRBV24-1 and TRBJ1-2, with TRBD1 identical over 8 bases. CDR1 is KGHDR, CDR2 SFDVKD, per germline. With 4 bases clipped from V and 0 bases from J, the junction kept 6 bases outside the gene matches. CDR3 length: 16 amino acids.

This chain links TRBV6-6 with TRBJ2-5; TRBD1 aligns across 7 bases. CDR3 size: 15 residues. Germline values: CDR1 MNHNY, CDR2 SVGAGI (reference sequence). V shed 5 bases and J 7 bases; nucleotides not matched to a gene: 13. CDR3 sequence: CASSQPTGRFATQYF. The CDR3 DNA reads TGTGCCAGCAGTCAACCGACAGGGCGGTTCGCGACCCAGTACTTC.

The gene calls are TRBV7-2 and TRBJ1-5; TRBD1 matches 7 bases. Germline CDR1 reads SGHTA; CDR2 reads FQGNSA. J was trimmed by 5 bases and V by 5 bases; bases with no gene match: 3. The CDR3 covers 13 residues. The CDR3 sequence is CASSTQGYQPQHF. CDR3 in DNA: TGTGCCAGCAGCACACAGGGGTATCAGCCCCAGCATTTT.

This clonotype appeared many times. The genes are TRBV7-2 and TRBJ1-2, with D tentatively TRBD1 (5 bases). Trimming took 3 bases from V and 8 from J, leaving 10 bases between them. This CDR3 has 12 amino acids. Germline CDR1 SGHTA, CDR2 FQGNSA. Written as DNA, the CDR3 is TGTGCCAGCAGCTTGCGGGGGGTAGGCTACACCTTC. It yields the protein CASSLRGVGYTF.

The chain employs TRBV18 and TRBJ1-1; D might be TRBD1 (6 bases). Germline CDR1 reads KGHSH; CDR2 reads LQKENI. V gave up 5 bases and J gave up 3 bases, with 13 bases separating them. This CDR3 is 14 amino acids long. The CDR3 sequence: CASSTGQLHTEAFF. CDR3 nucleotide sequence: TGTGCCAGCTCAACGGGACAACTCCACACTGAAGCTTTCTTT.